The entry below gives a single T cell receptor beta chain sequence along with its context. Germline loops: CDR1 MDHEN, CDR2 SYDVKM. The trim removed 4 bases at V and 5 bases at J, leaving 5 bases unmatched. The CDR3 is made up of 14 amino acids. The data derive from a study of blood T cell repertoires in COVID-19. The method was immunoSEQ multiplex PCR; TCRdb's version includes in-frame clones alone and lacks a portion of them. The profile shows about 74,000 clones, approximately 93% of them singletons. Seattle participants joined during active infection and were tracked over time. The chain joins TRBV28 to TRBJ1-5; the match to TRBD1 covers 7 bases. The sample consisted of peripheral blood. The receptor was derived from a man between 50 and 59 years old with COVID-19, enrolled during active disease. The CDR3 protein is CASSSGQDHQPQHF. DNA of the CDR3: TGTGCCAGCAGTTCCGGACAGGATCATCAGCCCCAGCATTTT.